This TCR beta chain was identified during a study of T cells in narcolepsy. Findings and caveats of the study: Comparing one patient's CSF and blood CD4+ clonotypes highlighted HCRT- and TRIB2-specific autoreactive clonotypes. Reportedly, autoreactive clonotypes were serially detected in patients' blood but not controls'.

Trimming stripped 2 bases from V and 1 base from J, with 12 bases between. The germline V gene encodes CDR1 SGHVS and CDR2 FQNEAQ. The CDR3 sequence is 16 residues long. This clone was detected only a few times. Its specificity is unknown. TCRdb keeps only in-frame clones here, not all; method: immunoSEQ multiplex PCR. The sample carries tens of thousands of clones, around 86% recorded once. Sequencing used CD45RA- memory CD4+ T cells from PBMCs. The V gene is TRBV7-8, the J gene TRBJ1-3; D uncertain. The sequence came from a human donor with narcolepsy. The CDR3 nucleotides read TGTGCCAGCAGCTTAATTGGAGGGTCTTCTGGAAACACCATATATTTT. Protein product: CASSLIGGSSGNTIYF.